The rows below give T cell receptor beta chains drawn from one sample of a study of blood T cell repertoires in COVID-19. Only in-frame clones appear in the TCRdb table, and some are missing; sequencing was by immunoSEQ multiplex PCR. Here the sample spans fewer than 350,000 clones, roughly 90% being singletons. The sample consisted of PBMCs or T cells enriched from blood (not recorded which). These receptors were collected from a woman aged 25 to 45 who had been exposed to COVID-19. CDR3s leave out the opening cysteine and the closing phenylalanine or tryptophan. A D gene is named only where the DNA matches it firmly.

V gene,CDR3 length,D gene,CDR3 protein
TRBV25-1,9,NA,ASRVGREQY
TRBV27,12,NA,ASSPRDWELIQY
TRBV29-1,12,NA,SVEAWQNQETQY
TRBV3-1/TRBV3-2,11,NA,ASSQDMEKTQY
TRBV12-5,14,NA,ASGPEASGFNQPQH
TRBV6-5,13,TRBD2,ASSSGGREVETQY
TRBV24-1,13,NA,ATSDLRSSYNEQF
TRBV7-9,13,TRBD1,ASSLARDRADGYT
TRBV7-9,14,NA,ASSLGRELSGNTIY
TRBV6-5,9,TRBD1,ASSYGGTGW
TRBV7-8,16,TRBD1,ASSSHNRGRGRDYGYT
TRBV3-1/TRBV3-2,13,TRBD1,ASSQAGTGGYVLT
TRBV12-3/TRBV12-4,11,NA,ASSLSDHYGYT
TRBV27,15,TRBD1,ASSLFAGGGSNSPLH
TRBV27,13,NA,ASSLVGDFDSPLH
TRBV3-1/TRBV3-2,13,NA,ASSPDLVRVTEAF
TRBV5-4,13,TRBD2,ASSPLAGVYNEQF
TRBV30,12,NA,AWSVTENNSPLH
TRBV9,13,TRBD1,ASSDPGTGVYEQY
TRBV11-3,14,NA,ASSLGVGDRDYGYT
TRBV10-3,13,TRBD1,AITGTATPNYGYT
TRBV24-1,14,TRBD2,ATSDLRLAGAHEQF
TRBV10-2,16,NA,ASSESQGWVATNEKLF
TRBV10-3,12,NA,AISNDNSNQPQH
TRBV7-2,14,TRBD1,ASSLGAGGANNEQF
TRBV19,12,TRBD1,ASNLLTGDAEAF